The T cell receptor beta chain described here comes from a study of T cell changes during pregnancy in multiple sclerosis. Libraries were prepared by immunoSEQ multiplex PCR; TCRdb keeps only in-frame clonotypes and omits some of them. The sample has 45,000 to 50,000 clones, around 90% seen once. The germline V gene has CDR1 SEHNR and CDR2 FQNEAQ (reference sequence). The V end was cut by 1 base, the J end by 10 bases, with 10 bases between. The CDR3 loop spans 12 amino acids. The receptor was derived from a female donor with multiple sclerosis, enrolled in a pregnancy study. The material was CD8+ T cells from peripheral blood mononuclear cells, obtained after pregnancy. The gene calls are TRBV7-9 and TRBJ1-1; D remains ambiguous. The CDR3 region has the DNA TGTGCCAGCAGCTTAGGAATCTCAGGAGCTTTCTTT. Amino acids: CASSLGISGAFF. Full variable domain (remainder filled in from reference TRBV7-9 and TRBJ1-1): DTGVSQNPRHKITKRGQNVTFRCDPISEHNRLYWYRQTLGQGPEFLTYFQNEAQLEKSRLLSDRFSAERPKGSFSTLEIQRTEQGDSAMYLCASSLGISGAFFGQGTRLTVV.